The clone carrying this T cell receptor beta chain was observed a few times. The method was immunoSEQ multiplex PCR; TCRdb's version includes in-frame clones alone and lacks a portion of them. Among 400,000 to 500,000 clones, around 89% were seen once, and the ten largest hold 3.6%. These data originate in a study of Ad26.COV2.S vaccination and SARS-CoV-2 variants. Background on the study: Donor allocation was to the COV1001 Ad26.COV2.S trial arm.

The treatment is: some 20 received Ad26.COV2.S at low or high dose, single or two shots; five or six received placebo; per-sample allocation not given. Vaccine and placebo recipients were sampled on day 63 after the first injection. V was clipped by 7 bases and J by 8 bases, with 8 bases between them. This CDR3 contains 11 residues. The chain is built from TRBV12-3 or TRBV12-4 and TRBJ1-4, with D possibly being TRBD1 (5 bases). The sequence was obtained from a person aged 18 to 65 who received the Ad26.COV2.S COVID-19 vaccine or a placebo. This sample comprised peripheral blood, obtained in a trial of Ad26.COV2.S vaccine versus placebo. The DNA of the CDR3 is TGTGCCAGCACCCGGGGGGAAAAACTGTTTTTT. It specifies CASTRGEKLFF.